One sample yielded the 23 T cell receptor beta chains listed below, sequenced in a study of blood T cells in healthy people across ages. The second PCR ran roughly 7 to 12 cycles with a sample-barcoded 5' primer and J-beta primers. TCRdb ran MiXCR on the 5' RACE reads and lists one entry per CDR3 protein. This table holds fewer than 2,000,000 distinct CDR3 sequences, roughly two fifths found once. Sequencing input: blood. These receptors all come from a human donor in good health.

At least ten counts were recorded for this clonotype. The chain recombines TRBV20-1 with TRBJ2-5, with D perhaps matching TRBD1 or TRBD2 (5 bases each). This CDR3 comprises 13 residues. CDR1 is DFQATT, CDR2 SNEGSKA, per germline (reference sequence). The V and J ends lost 5 bases and 2 bases respectively, with 12 bases between them. CDR3 loop: CSARKRGQETQYF. CDR3 sequence (DNA): TGCAGTGCTCGTAAGAGGGGTCAAGAGACCCAGTACTTC.

The V and J genes are TRBV29-1 and TRBJ1-1; D perhaps matches TRBD1 (5 bases). This CDR3 region has 13 residues. The germline V gene encodes CDR1 SQVTM and CDR2 ANQGSEA. V lost 4 bases, J lost 3 bases, and 12 bases lay in between. The CDR3 loop reads CSVVGGGYTEAFF. Written as DNA, the CDR3 is TGCAGCGTTGTGGGGGGGGGTTACACTGAAGCTTTCTTT.

This clonotype came up a few times. V gene TRBV20-1 combines with J gene TRBJ2-7; tentative D call: TRBD1 (6 bases). There are 12 residues in the CDR3. The germline gives CDR1 DFQATT, CDR2 SNEGSKA (reference sequence). CDR3 in DNA: TGCAGCCCCAGTAACAGGGTCTACGAGCAGTACTTC. This sequence encodes CSPSNRVYEQYF.

There are a few counts of this clonotype. This sequence joins TRBV10-3 and TRBJ1-1; no reliable D call. The germline gives CDR1 ENHRY, CDR2 SYGVKD. This CDR3 contains 13 residues. V lost 10 bases to trimming and J lost 1 base, with 13 bases between them. Here the CDR3 reads CANREIENTEAFF. In DNA form, the CDR3 reads TGTGCCAACCGGGAGATAGAGAACACTGAAGCTTTCTTT.

The chain is built from TRBV7-2 and TRBJ2-3, with D possibly being TRBD1 (6 bases). CDR1 and CDR2 (germline): SGHTA, FQGNSA. The CDR3 totals 18 residues. V shed 1 base and J shed 1 base, with 18 bases lying between them. CDR3 nucleotides: TGTGCCAGCAGCTTAGGGTGGGGGCGAAGTAAGGGCACAGATACGCAGTATTTT. This codes for CASSLGWGRSKGTDTQYF.

This clonotype appeared a few times. This chain uses TRBV4-1 with TRBJ2-3, with D unclear. Trimming pared 0 bases from V and 4 bases from J, leaving 11 bases between. The CDR3 extends over 15 amino acids. From germline, CDR1 is MGHRA and CDR2 YSYEKL. CDR3 DNA: TGCGCCAGCAGCCAAGAGGCGTCTTATCCAGATACGCAGTATTTT. Translation: CASSQEASYPDTQYF.

In this sample, this clonotype turned up a few times. The chain carries TRBV6-2 or TRBV6-3 and TRBJ2-7; D might be TRBD1 (6 bases). The CDR3 is 18 residues long. Germline-derived CDR1 and CDR2 are MNHEY and SVGEGT. Trimming removed 8 bases at V and 1 base at J, with 27 bases between. The CDR3 DNA reads as TGTGCCAGCTCACAACGCCCGGGACAAGGATCCCCATCCTACGAGCAGTACTTC. Amino acids: CASSQRPGQGSPSYEQYF.

The rearrangement joins TRBV7-2 to TRBJ1-2, with D possibly being TRBD1 (6 bases). This CDR3 is 14 amino acids long. V was cut by 4 bases and J by 7 bases, with 16 bases left in between. Germline V lookup: CDR1 SGHTA, CDR2 FQGNSA. The CDR3 reads CASSSTGNSGGYTF. CDR3 coding DNA: TGTGCCAGCAGCTCAACAGGGAATTCGGGTGGCTACACCTTC.

V is TRBV6-5 and J is TRBJ2-3, with D perhaps matching TRBD2 (6 bases). V shed 4 bases and J shed 9 bases, with 20 bases lying between them. This CDR3 region has 15 residues. In germline, CDR1 is MNHEY, CDR2 SVGAGI. The CDR3 loop is CASSFTSRRMGTQYF. As DNA, the CDR3 is TGTGCCAGCAGTTTCACTAGCAGGCGGATGGGGACGCAGTATTTT.

The chain joins TRBV5-4 to TRBJ2-1; no firm D call. V was clipped by 0 bases and J by 5 bases, with 12 bases between them. The germline gives CDR1 SGHNT, CDR2 YYREEE (reference sequence). CDR3 length: 15 residues. CDR3: CASSLDFLSDNEQFF. The DNA of the CDR3 is TGTGCCAGCAGCTTGGACTTTCTTTCGGACAATGAGCAGTTCTTC. Full variable domain (rest looked up from reference TRBV5-4 and TRBJ2-1): ETGVTQSPTHLIKTRGQQVTLRCSSQSGHNTVSWYQQALGQGPQFIFQYYREEENGRGNFPPRFSGLQFPNYSSELNVNALELDDSALYLCASSLDFLSDNEQFFGPGTRLTVL.

This clonotype has a handful of counts. The chain recombines TRBV20-1 with TRBJ2-1; 14 bases are shared with TRBD2. Germline V gene data show CDR1 as DFQATT and CDR2 as SNEGSKA (reference sequence). The CDR3 runs to 15 residues. With V trimmed by 8 bases and J by 4 bases, 7 bases remained unmatched. CDR3 coding DNA: TGCAGTACTGGGACTAGCGGGGGATATTACAATGAGCAGTTCTTC. Amino acid sequence: CSTGTSGGYYNEQFF.

This clonotype was counted many times. The chain links TRBV7-8 to TRBJ2-1; 13 nucleotides agree with TRBD2. The CDR3 loop spans 15 amino acids. The V and J ends lost 5 bases and 8 bases, in that order; junction bases with no gene match: 6. CDR1 and CDR2 from the germline V gene are SGHVS and FQNEAQ. In nucleotides, the CDR3 is TGTGCCAGCAGCCCCACTAGCGGGGGGGCCTATGAGCAGTTCTTC. Protein product: CASSPTSGGAYEQFF.

This sequence joins TRBV13 and TRBJ2-1; 11 bases align to TRBD2. CDR1 is PRHDT and CDR2 is FYEKMQ in the germline V gene (reference sequence). With V trimmed by 5 bases and J by 3 bases, 12 bases remained unmatched. This CDR3 contains 18 residues. The CDR3 sequence is CASSPPTSGDGNYNEQFF. The CDR3 bases are TGTGCCAGCAGCCCCCCGACTAGCGGGGACGGAAACTACAATGAGCAGTTCTTC.

Only one count was recorded for this clonotype. The chain uses TRBV5-5 and TRBJ1-1; D remains unclear. In germline, CDR1 is SGHKS, CDR2 YYEKEE (reference sequence). Between the trimmed V and J ends, which lost 0 bases and 10 bases, there was a span of 19 bases. This CDR3 region has 15 residues. In DNA, the CDR3 is TGTGCCAGCAGCTTGGCCGCCCGGTGGGTTCGAGTAGCTTTCTTT. This translates into CASSLAARWVRVAFF.

The CDR3 DNA follows: TGTGCCAGCTCACCGGGCGGGAGACGCTACGAGCAGTACTTC. Its protein product is CASSPGGRRYEQYF. This rearrangement joins TRBV18 to TRBJ2-7; TRBD2 aligns across 7 bases. The germline CDR1 and CDR2 sequences are KGHSH and LQKENI. Trimming removed 3 bases from V and 3 bases from J; junction bases left unmatched: 5. This CDR3 is built from 14 residues.

This rearrangement joins TRBV6-2 or TRBV6-3 to TRBJ1-5; the D is unclear. Per germline, CDR1 MNHEY and CDR2 SVGEGT. This CDR3 region has 13 residues. With 8 bases removed from V and 4 bases from J, the gap between germline ends came to 12 bases. The CDR3 reads CASWGDTNQPQHF. The CDR3 DNA follows: TGTGCCAGCTGGGGAGATACTAATCAGCCCCAGCATTTT.

The J gene is TRBJ1-3, the V gene TRBV5-1, with D uncertain. With 0 bases removed from V and 0 bases from J, the gap between germline ends came to 10 bases. The CDR3 length is 16 residues. Per the germline V gene, CDR1 is SGHRS and CDR2 is YFSETQ. The CDR3 DNA reads TGCGCCAGCAGCTTGGAGGGCGCCCACTCTGGAAACACCATATATTTT. This translates into CASSLEGAHSGNTIYF.

This clonotype was counted ten times or more. The chain joins TRBV7-3 to TRBJ2-1; D is possibly TRBD2 (5 bases). The CDR3 runs 14 residues. The germline V gene encodes CDR1 SGHTA and CDR2 FQGTGA. V shed 8 bases and J shed 0 bases, with 11 bases lying between them. CDR3 region: CASSPRDSYNEQFF. For the CDR3, the DNA is TGTGCCAGCTCGCCCCGGGACTCCTACAATGAGCAGTTCTTC.

The gene calls are TRBV20-1 and TRBJ2-5, with 7 bases fitting TRBD2. The CDR3 is 15 residues long. Germline CDR1 reads DFQATT; CDR2 reads SNEGSKA (reference sequence). The CDR3 nucleotides are TGCAGCCCCTTGTATAGCCAGCGGGGTGTGGAGACCCAGTACTTC. It translates to CSPLYSQRGVETQYF.

Comment on this clonotype: A read error is possible here, since a much larger clone lies one base away. The V gene is TRBV7-6, the J gene TRBJ2-7; D call uncertain. The tail of the sequence fits TRBJ2-1 better, so the J call may be wrong. This CDR3 is 14 amino acids long. Germline assignment: CDR1 SGHVS and CDR2 FNYEAQ. DNA for the CDR3: TGTGCCAGCAGCTTAGTTCCGAACTCCTACGAGCAGTTCTTC. This encodes CASSLVPNSYEQFF.

The chain has TRBV11-2 and TRBJ2-5, with a possible D match to TRBD1 (5 bases). The V gene's germline CDR1 is SGHAT and CDR2 FQNNGV. Trimming stripped 5 bases from V and 0 bases from J, with 19 bases between. The CDR3 is 17 amino acids. CDR3: CASSPTQGFSDQETQYF. Here the CDR3 DNA reads TGTGCCAGCAGCCCCACCCAGGGATTCAGCGACCAAGAGACCCAGTACTTC.

In this sample, this clonotype turned up many times. The J gene is TRBJ2-7, the V gene TRBV29-1; D uncertain. The CDR3 spans 11 residues. The ends were cut back, 4 bases at V and 4 bases at J, with 8 bases in the middle. Germline CDR1 and CDR2: SQVTM and ANQGSEA. The CDR3 sequence is CSVVGEYEQYF. For the CDR3, the DNA is TGCAGCGTTGTAGGCGAATACGAGCAGTACTTC.

The chain recombines TRBV20-1 with TRBJ1-5; D is unresolved. The CDR3 contains 13 residues. Germline lookup yields CDR1 DFQATT and CDR2 SNEGSKA (reference sequence). The V end lost 0 bases, the J end lost 7 bases, and 10 bases lay between the germline ends. The CDR3 is CSARDLSGQPQHF. CDR3 in DNA: TGCAGTGCTAGAGATTTGTCCGGGCAGCCCCAGCATTTT.